The 8 T cell receptor beta chains listed next were all sequenced from one sample in a study of shared clonotypes between healthy human individuals. The data were produced by immunoSEQ multiplex PCR, yet TCRdb's version contains in-frame clones alone and is incomplete. Among hundreds of thousands of clones listed, about 76% were seen once. The sequenced material came from PBMCs. Receptors originate from a woman between 40 and 50 years old in good health. Some clones in this sample may be carry-over from other donors' samples.

The chain carries TRBV6-1 and TRBJ1-2; D remains ambiguous. Trimming shortened V by 0 bases and J by 4 bases, and 18 bases separated the two germline ends. This CDR3 has 17 residues. In germline, CDR1 is MNHNS, CDR2 SASEGT. DNA of the CDR3: TGTGCCAGCAGTGAAGCGATCTTGCAGACTCAAATCTATGGCTACACCTTC. Translation: CASSEAILQTQIYGYTF.

CDR3 DNA sequence: TGTGCCAGCAGTTTATGGGACGGGCTCCCTCAGCAGTACTTC. It is translated as CASSLWDGLPQQYF. The rearrangement links TRBV28 to TRBJ2-7; D is undetermined. CDR1 is MDHEN, CDR2 SYDVKM, per germline. The CDR3 consists of 14 residues. Trimming left V 0 bases short and J 8 bases short, with 14 bases between. The full variable domain, rest sourced from reference TRBV28 and TRBJ2-7, is DVKVTQSSRYLVKRTGEKVFLECVQDMDHENMFWYRQDPGLGLRLIYFSYDVKMKEKGDIPEGYSVSREKKERFSLILESASTNQTSMYLCASSLWDGLPQQYFGPGTRLTVT.

This chain connects TRBV7-9 to TRBJ2-7; D is perhaps TRBD1 (7 bases). The CDR3 contains 15 residues. Germline CDR1 SEHNR, CDR2 FQNEAQ (reference sequence). The V end lost 5 bases, the J end lost 8 bases, and 22 bases lay between the germline ends. CDR3 DNA sequence: TGTGCCAGCAGCCCTAGGGGCCAGGGGGGTCGTAAGCAGTACTTC. Its protein is CASSPRGQGGRKQYF.

This clone has more than one count but fewer than ten. The rearrangement links TRBV27 to TRBJ2-3; 7 bases line up with TRBD2. This CDR3 contains 16 residues. Germline V gene sequence: CDR1 MNHEY, CDR2 SMNVEV (reference sequence). V trimming: 3 bases; J trimming: 1 base; junction bases outside the gene matches: 7. The CDR3 DNA reads as TGTGCCAGCAGTTTCGGGGGGAGGAGTGGCACAGATACGCAGTATTTT. Its protein product is CASSFGGRSGTDTQYF.

This chain connects TRBV18 to TRBJ2-5, with 12 bases fitting TRBD2. Germline trimming cut 8 bases from V and 4 bases from J; bases unmatched to any gene: 5. Per germline, CDR1 KGHSH and CDR2 LQKENI. The CDR3 is 14 residues long. The chain's CDR3 is CASSLAGGSETQYF. CDR3 nucleotides: TGTGCCAGCAGTCTAGCGGGAGGGTCAGAGACCCAGTACTTC.

The V and J genes are TRBV12-2 and TRBJ2-7; the D call in the table, TRBD2, was not verified against the DNA. TRBV12-2 corresponds to a pseudogene. The CDR3 covers 18 residues. CDR3 sequence (DNA): TGTGCAAGTCGCTTCGGGACTAGCGGGCCCCGACGCAGCTACGAGCAGTACTTC. Translation gives CASRFGTSGPRRSYEQYF.

This clone showed up just a few times. The chain joins TRBV10-3 to TRBJ2-3; D is undetermined. The CDR3 has 11 residues. Germline loops: CDR1 ENHRY, CDR2 SYGVKD. Trimming pared 3 bases from V and 2 bases from J, leaving 0 bases between. The chain's CDR3 is CAISDTDTQYF. Written as DNA, the CDR3 is TGTGCCATCAGTGACACAGATACGCAGTATTTT.

With regard to this clone: A single base separates this from a much larger clone, so it may be a read error. Other DNA sequences in the sample encode the same CDR3. The genes are TRBV7-3 and TRBJ2-6; D is uncertain. Germline lookup yields CDR1 SGHTA and CDR2 FQGTGA. The V and J ends lost 2 bases and 0 bases respectively, with 5 bases between them. The CDR3 loop spans 15 amino acids. In DNA form, the CDR3 reads TGTGCCAGCAGCTTAGTTCTCTCTGGGGCCAACGTCCTGACTTTC. Translating it yields CASSLVLSGANVLTF.